This T cell receptor beta chain is from a study of T-cell memory formation after mild COVID-19. Germline V gives CDR1 MNHNY, CDR2 SVGAGI (reference sequence). The CDR3 spans 16 residues. J gave up 3 bases and V 7 bases, and 13 bases lay outside the gene matches. TCR alpha and TCR beta cDNA libraries carrying sample barcodes and UMIs were produced by 5'RACE using constant-segment primers. TCRdb ran MiXCR on the 5' RACE reads and lists one entry per CDR3 protein. This table holds roughly 200,000 distinct CDR3 sequences, approximately 20% found once. The rearrangement joins TRBV6-6 to TRBJ1-2, with 8 bases fitting TRBD1. The origin of this receptor is an adult woman who had mild COVID-19 (a few samples of this study predate the infection). Cell type and time point are not known. The sequenced material came from PBMCs or a T cell subset sorted from them (not recorded which). CDR3 loop: CASTSRGQGADYGYTF. The DNA of the CDR3 is TGTGCCAGCACTAGTCGAGGGCAGGGGGCGGACTATGGCTACACCTTC.